A selection of T cell receptor beta chains follows, all from one sample in a study of shared clonotypes between healthy human individuals. Profiled with immunoSEQ multiplex PCR; TCRdb holds only in-frame clones, not every one. The table records some 980,000 clones, approximately 80% of them present only once. The sequencing input was memory CD4+ T cells sorted from blood. The receptors shown here come from a man between 18 and 29 years old in good health. Each CDR3 is given with its conserved first and last residue. The D gene is left open where the match is weak. Not all rows give a size; the values are once, few, many and, for expanded clones, a class.

TRBV15	NA	TRBD2	TRBJ2-5	TGTGCCACCAGCAGAGCAGCGGGGCTGCTGAAACAAGAGACCCAGTACTTC	CATSRAAGLLKQETQYF
TRBV19	NA	TRBD1	TRBJ1-6	TGTGCCAGTAGTGGCCGGGACAGGGTGGCACCCCTCCACTTT	CASSGRDRVAPLHF
TRBV5-1	NA	NA	TRBJ1-1	TGCGCCAGCCAGGCCGACAGAGGGGAAGCTTTCTTT	CASQADRGEAFF
TRBV19	NA	NA	TRBJ2-3	TGTGCCAGTAGTATAGGTGCGGGGCACACAGATACGCAGTATTTT	CASSIGAGHTDTQYF
TRBV10-2	NA	NA	TRBJ2-2	TGCGCCAGCACCCCACCCGGAGGGTTTATGAACACCGGGGAGCTGTTTTTT	CASTPPGGFMNTGELFF
TRBV6-5	NA	NA	TRBJ1-4	TGTGCCAGCGGAGTGAAGGAAAAACTGTTTTTT	CASGVKEKLFF
TRBV5-1	NA	TRBD2	TRBJ2-3	TGCGCCAGCAGCTTTGGTCTACTAGCGGGAGGGGATACGCAGTATTTT	CASSFGLLAGGDTQYF
TRBV25-1	NA	NA	TRBJ2-5	TGTGCCAGCAGTGATCCAGGGTGGGAGACCCAGTACTTC	CASSDPGWETQYF
TRBV10-1	NA	NA	TRBJ1-2	TGCGCCAGCAGTGAGTCGCAGCACTATGGCTACACCTTC	CASSESQHYGYTF
TRBV7-3	once	NA	TRBJ1-2	TGTGCCAGCAGCCCCGGTGCGGGGAGCTATGGCTACACCTTC	CASSPGAGSYGYTF